The 24 T cell receptor beta chains below were found in one sample sequenced in a study of spatial heterogeneity in lung cancer. Time point noted: blood at routine non-recurrence follow-up after resection. TCRdb called the 5' RACE reads again in MiXCR, with one record for every CDR3 protein. The table includes 45,000 to 55,000 distinct CDR3 sequences, roughly 12% detected once. The specimen comprised PBMCs, sampled at follow-up. These receptors originate from a male donor with early-stage non-small cell lung cancer.

Here the CDR3 DNA reads TGTGCCAGCAGCTTATCGACTCAGGGCTGGCACGAGCAGTACTTC. Amino acids: CASSLSTQGWHEQYF. The V and J genes are TRBV7-3 and TRBJ2-7, with a tentative D call TRBD1 (5 bases). V lost 2 bases, J lost 5 bases, and 16 bases lay in between. This CDR3 comprises 15 residues. CDR1 and CDR2 (germline): SGHTA, FQGTGA.

This chain joins TRBV9 and TRBJ2-7; tentative D call: TRBD1 (6 bases). Germline lookup yields CDR1 SGDLS and CDR2 YYNGEE. V lost 4 bases to trimming and J lost 2 bases, with 13 bases between them. The CDR3 runs to 14 residues. CDR3 protein: CASSKQGSTYEQYF. CDR3 DNA sequence: TGTGCCAGCAGCAAACAGGGTTCAACCTACGAGCAGTACTTC.

This rearrangement joins TRBV29-1 to TRBJ2-5, with 9 bases lining up with TRBD2. The CDR3 covers 14 residues. Germline CDR1 and CDR2: SQVTM and ANQGSEA. V was clipped by 6 bases and J by 6 bases; unmatched bases: 11. The CDR3 bases are TGCAGCGTGGCGGGAGGGAAAGGTCGGAAGACCCAGTACTTC. It translates to CSVAGGKGRKTQYF.

About this clonotype: A single base separates this from a much larger clone, so it may be a read error. J is TRBJ2-5 and V is TRBV7-9; weak D call: TRBD1 (5 bases). CDR3 length: 12 amino acids. Germline CDR1 SEHNR, CDR2 FQNEAQ (reference sequence). DNA of the CDR3: TGTGCCAGCAGATCAGGACAAGAGACCCAGCACTTC. This translates into CASRSGQETQHF.

The table lists this clonotype with a few counts. This sequence joins TRBV7-2 and TRBJ2-5, with 13 bases that match TRBD2. This CDR3 contains 17 residues. V gave up 1 base and J gave up 5 bases; unmatched junction bases: 7. Germline CDR1 SGHTA, CDR2 FQGNSA. CDR3: CASSLGTSGGAGETQYF. CDR3 DNA sequence: TGTGCCAGCAGCTTAGGAACTAGCGGGGGGGCCGGCGAGACCCAGTACTTC.

The table lists this clonotype with many counts. The chain links TRBV6-1 to TRBJ1-2, with no clear D. The CDR3 has 14 residues. The germline V gene encodes CDR1 MNHNS and CDR2 SASEGT. V gave up 1 base and J gave up 8 bases, with 14 bases separating them. The CDR3 reads CASSEGGPMEGYTF. Here the CDR3 DNA reads TGTGCCAGCAGTGAAGGCGGGCCTATGGAGGGCTACACCTTC.

This clonotype has ten or more counts. The rearrangement links TRBV7-6 to TRBJ2-5, with D perhaps matching TRBD2 (6 bases). V was trimmed by 5 bases and J by 5 bases, leaving 21 bases between them. The germline V gene encodes CDR1 SGHVS and CDR2 FNYEAQ. This CDR3 spans 16 amino acids. The CDR3 DNA reads as TGTGCCAGCAGCCCCCGCGGCGGGGCGGCTCCGGAGACCCAGTACTTC. Translated, it gives CASSPRGGAAPETQYF.

V usage is TRBV19 and J usage is TRBJ1-4; no clear D. The CDR3 contains 14 residues. In germline, CDR1 is LNHDA, CDR2 SQIVND (reference sequence). Trimming stripped 8 bases from V and 4 bases from J, with 14 bases between. The CDR3 DNA reads as TGTGCCAGTGGACTACGGGGTATTAATGAAAAACTGTTTTTT. This sequence encodes CASGLRGINEKLFF. The whole variable domain, filled in from reference TRBV19 and TRBJ1-4, reads DGGITQSPKYLFRKEGQNVTLSCEQNLNHDAMYWYRQDPGQGLRLIYYSQIVNDFQKGDIAEGYSVSREKKESFPLTVTSAQKNPTAFYLCASGLRGINEKLFFGSGTQLSVL.

The gene calls are TRBV6-6 and TRBJ1-2, with D tentatively TRBD1 (5 bases). The CDR3 loop spans 14 amino acids. V gave up 3 bases and J gave up 4 bases, with 12 bases separating them. Per the germline V gene, CDR1 is MNHNY and CDR2 is SVGAGI (reference sequence). The CDR3, as DNA: TGTGCCAGCAGTTATCAGGGAGAGGCCTATGGCTACACCTTC. Translated, it gives CASSYQGEAYGYTF.

This clonotype has a single count. This sequence joins TRBV30 and TRBJ2-1; maybe TRBD2 (6 bases). This CDR3 region has 13 residues. Germline CDR1 and CDR2: GTSNPN and SVGIG (reference sequence). V was shortened by 7 bases and J by 2 bases, with 12 bases between the two germline ends. CDR3 residues: CAYRDSPYNEQFF. The CDR3 region has the DNA TGTGCCTACCGGGACTCACCCTACAATGAGCAGTTCTTC.

This clonotype was counted ten times or more. V is TRBV27 and J is TRBJ2-7; 11 nucleotides agree with TRBD1. This CDR3 region has 17 residues. Germline loops: CDR1 MNHEY, CDR2 SMNVEV (reference sequence). Unmatched junction bases numbered 15, after V lost 6 bases and J lost 5 bases. The CDR3 spells CASRLLSRGQGADEQYF. The CDR3 DNA sequence: TGTGCCAGCAGGCTCCTAAGCCGAGGACAGGGGGCCGACGAGCAGTACTTC.

This clonotype was counted ten times or more. V usage is TRBV12-5 and J usage is TRBJ2-2; D uncertain. Germline lookup yields CDR1 LGHNT and CDR2 FRNRAP. V dropped 0 bases and J dropped 6 bases, with 17 bases sitting between them. This CDR3 region has 17 residues. The CDR3 DNA sequence: TGTGCTAGTGGTTTGGTACTAAAGCTTTCGGACCCCGGGGAGCTGTTTTTT. Residues: CASGLVLKLSDPGELFF. Filled out from reference TRBV12-5 and TRBJ2-2, the complete variable domain reads DARVTQTPRHKVTEMGQEVTMRCQPILGHNTVFWYRQTMMQGLELLAYFRNRAPLDDSGMPKDRFSAEMPDATLATLKIQPSEPRDSAVYFCASGLVLKLSDPGELFFGEGSRLTVL.

This chain uses TRBV27 with TRBJ2-1; 13 nucleotides agree with TRBD2. The junction had 9 bases not matched to a gene; V was cut back by 5 bases and J by 5 bases. Germline CDR1 MNHEY, CDR2 SMNVEV (reference sequence). This CDR3 has 17 residues. The CDR3 is CASSPSLLAGGDNEQFF. DNA of the CDR3: TGTGCCAGCAGTCCCTCCCTACTAGCGGGGGGGGACAATGAGCAGTTCTTC.

The rearrangement joins TRBV5-1 to TRBJ2-3; 7 bases map to TRBD2. CDR1 is SGHRS, CDR2 YFSETQ, per germline. Trimming cost V 2 bases and J 4 bases; bases outside gene matches: 10. This CDR3 region has 16 residues. DNA of the CDR3: TGCGCCAGCAGCTTAGAACTAGCGAGGGCCCCAGATACGCAGTATTTT. It specifies CASSLELARAPDTQYF.

The chain joins TRBV16 to TRBJ2-7, with D possibly called TRBD1 or TRBD2 (5 bases each). Trimming stripped 0 bases from V and 2 bases from J, with 11 bases between. CDR1 and CDR2 from the germline V gene are KGHSY and FQNENV. The CDR3 is 15 amino acids. The CDR3 sequence is CASSQSGQGPYEQYF. The CDR3 nucleotides read TGTGCCAGCAGCCAATCAGGTCAGGGACCCTACGAGCAGTACTTC.

The chain uses TRBV6-5 and TRBJ2-1, with 8 bases identical to TRBD1. This CDR3 is 16 amino acids long. Germline-derived CDR1 and CDR2 are MNHEY and SVGAGI. Trimming removed 0 bases from V and 8 bases from J; junction bases left unmatched: 9. This CDR3 is CASSYSTGLQGDEQFF. Here the CDR3 DNA reads TGTGCCAGCAGTTACTCTACGGGCCTACAGGGGGATGAGCAGTTCTTC.

This clonotype showed up many times. CDR3 bases: TGTGCCAGCAGCCATGGGACAGAAGTAAGGAGGGGGGCAGATACGCAGTATTTT. It codes for CASSHGTEVRRGADTQYF. The rearrangement uses TRBV5-5 and TRBJ2-3; D is possibly TRBD1 (7 bases). V was trimmed by 4 bases and J by 4 bases, leaving 25 bases between them. The germline V gene encodes CDR1 SGHKS and CDR2 YYEKEE (reference sequence). This CDR3 is built from 18 residues.

The gene calls are TRBV4-2 and TRBJ2-1; tentatively, D is TRBD1 or TRBD2 (5 bases each). Germline CDR1 and CDR2: LGHNA and YNFKEQ. The CDR3 consists of 13 residues. V was cut by 4 bases and J by 10 bases, with 14 bases left in between. The CDR3 DNA reads as TGTGCCAGCAGCCCCCCCGGGGCAAGGGAGCAGTTCTTC. Its translation: CASSPPGAREQFF.

This clonotype was detected a few times. This sequence joins TRBV5-1 and TRBJ2-4, with D possibly called TRBD1 or TRBD2 (5 bases each). The V gene lost 0 bases and the J gene lost 5 bases, with 6 bases spanning the gap. Looked up from germline, CDR1 is SGHRS and CDR2 is YFSETQ. The CDR3 spans 13 residues. CDR3 bases: TGCGCCAGCAGCTTGGCGGGGCAAAACATTCAGTACTTC. It yields the protein CASSLAGQNIQYF.

The sample holds many counts of this clonotype. This chain connects TRBV5-6 to TRBJ2-7, with 9 bases aligning to TRBD2. The V and J ends lost 3 bases and 0 bases, in that order; junction bases with no gene match: 7. Germline lookup yields CDR1 SGHDT and CDR2 YYEEEE. The CDR3 is 16 amino acids. The DNA for the CDR3 is TGTGCCAGCAGCTCGTATAGGACTAGCGCCTCCTACGAGCAGTACTTC. Protein: CASSSYRTSASYEQYF.

V usage is TRBV27 and J usage is TRBJ2-2, with D perhaps matching TRBD1 (6 bases). The CDR3 loop spans 15 amino acids. V was pared by 5 bases and J by 7 bases, with 17 bases between. Germline V gives CDR1 MNHEY, CDR2 SMNVEV (reference sequence). CDR3 bases: TGTGCCAGCAGTAGATCAGGGGCGATCGGCGGGGAGCTGTTTTTT. It translates to CASSRSGAIGGELFF.

This clonotype was counted only a few times. The rearrangement uses TRBV11-2 and TRBJ1-5; a weak D match, TRBD1 (5 bases). This CDR3 is 13 amino acids long. In germline, CDR1 is SGHAT, CDR2 FQNNGV. V lost 3 bases, J lost 5 bases, and 8 bases lay in between. CDR3 sequence (DNA): TGTGCCAGCAGCTTGGGACTTTATCAGCCCCAGCATTTT. As protein: CASSLGLYQPQHF.

This clonotype was observed a handful of times. V and J are TRBV16 and TRBJ2-7; D is ambiguous. The CDR3 runs to 12 residues. Germline CDR1 and CDR2: KGHSY and FQNENV. V lost 0 bases and J lost 4, with 4 bases in between. The CDR3 nucleotides are TGTGCCAGCAGCCAATCGAAGTACGAGCAGTACTTC. It translates to CASSQSKYEQYF.

In its sample, this clonotype was seen many times. This sequence joins TRBV12-3 or TRBV12-4 and TRBJ1-5; 11 nucleotides match TRBD1. The CDR3 has 16 residues. Trimming cost V 6 bases and J 4 bases; bases outside gene matches: 8. The CDR3 sequence is CASRQTGTGGNQPQHF. CDR3 nucleotide sequence: TGTGCCAGCAGACAAACCGGGACAGGGGGTAATCAGCCCCAGCATTTT.